This section outlines one T cell receptor (beta chain) sequence together with its context. The antigen is not known. Assay used: immunoSEQ multiplex PCR; TCRdb lists only in-frame clones, some missing. The data hold about 2.4 million clones, with approximately 94% observed a single time. The sample is drawn from a study of shared clonotypes between healthy human individuals. For the study at large: A donor's plate count was three for CD4 naive and three for CD4 memory; CD8 naive had two and CD8 memory one.

Trimming stripped 5 bases from V and 3 bases from J, with 10 bases between. Germline V lookup: CDR1 LNHDA, CDR2 SQIVND (reference sequence). The CDR3 contains 13 residues. Healthy HIV-negative adults without recent acute infections or vaccinations served as donors. Every contributor of samples was a Caucasian grown-up residing in Nashville, Tennessee. General study results and limits: Rarefaction exposed incomplete sorted-subset sequencing despite large depth.

This rearrangement joins TRBV19 to TRBJ1-1; a weak D match, TRBD1 (5 bases). The TCR originated in a man younger than 35 in good health. Sample: naive CD4+ T cells sorted from blood. Subset: CD45RA+ positively selected. The CDR3, as DNA: TGTGCCAGTAGTGCGACAGTGGACACTGAAGCTTTCTTT. It is translated as CASSATVDTEAFF. The whole variable domain, filled in from reference TRBV19 and TRBJ1-1, reads DGGITQSPKYLFRKEGQNVTLSCEQNLNHDAMYWYRQDPGQGLRLIYYSQIVNDFQKGDIAEGYSVSREKKESFPLTVTSAQKNPTAFYLCASSATVDTEAFFGQGTRLTVV.